This TCR beta chain was profiled in a study of response to subunit inactivated influenza vaccine. Overall study findings and caveats: Only a handful of new T cells, the authors suggested, are recruited with each seasonal influenza vaccination.

A few counts support this clonotype. Its matching antigen is unknown. TCRdb reprocessed the RT-PCR reads via MiXCR and lists one record per CDR3 protein. In the table there are fewer than 600,000 distinct CDR3 sequences, 6.5% to 8% of which are singletons. The clonotype originates from a man between 50 and 75 years old who received an inactivated influenza vaccine. The sample consisted of PBMCs from blood, taken approximately 25 months after vaccination.

The CDR3 DNA reads as TGTGCTAGTGGTTTTTGGGGGGCGGCCGGCCAAGAGACCCAGTACTTC. Its translation is CASGFWGAAGQETQYF. V gene TRBV12-5 combines with J gene TRBJ2-5, with D perhaps TRBD1 or TRBD2 (6 bases each). The CDR3 extends over 16 amino acids. Germline V gene sequence: CDR1 LGHNT, CDR2 FRNRAP. The germline V and J ends were trimmed by 3 bases and 1 base, with 15 bases remaining between them.